This T cell receptor beta chain originates from a study of identical twins' blood T cells. General observations from the study: Twin similarity might stem from environmental factors, not only genetics. Abundant TCRbeta CDR3s overlapped more between twins than with unrelated donors.

In the authors' methods: Clonotypes per individual ranged from about 95,000 to nearly 550,000. TCRdb fed the 5' RACE reads into MiXCR, producing one record per CDR3 protein. Clone size and V and J calls follow TCRdb, not the original study. In the table there are around 380,000 distinct CDR3 sequences, approximately 30% of which are singletons. Germline V lookup: CDR1 SQVTM, CDR2 ANQGSEA. CDR3 size: 11 residues. V was clipped by 3 bases and J by 8 bases, with 10 bases between them. Comment on this clonotype: Its antigen is currently unknown.

Specimen: PBMCs. The source of this sequence is a woman aged 18 to 55 in good health. This chain uses TRBV29-1 with TRBJ1-1; D uncertain. This CDR3 is CSVEGRGEAFF. DNA for the CDR3: TGCAGCGTTGAGGGGAGAGGGGAAGCTTTCTTT.